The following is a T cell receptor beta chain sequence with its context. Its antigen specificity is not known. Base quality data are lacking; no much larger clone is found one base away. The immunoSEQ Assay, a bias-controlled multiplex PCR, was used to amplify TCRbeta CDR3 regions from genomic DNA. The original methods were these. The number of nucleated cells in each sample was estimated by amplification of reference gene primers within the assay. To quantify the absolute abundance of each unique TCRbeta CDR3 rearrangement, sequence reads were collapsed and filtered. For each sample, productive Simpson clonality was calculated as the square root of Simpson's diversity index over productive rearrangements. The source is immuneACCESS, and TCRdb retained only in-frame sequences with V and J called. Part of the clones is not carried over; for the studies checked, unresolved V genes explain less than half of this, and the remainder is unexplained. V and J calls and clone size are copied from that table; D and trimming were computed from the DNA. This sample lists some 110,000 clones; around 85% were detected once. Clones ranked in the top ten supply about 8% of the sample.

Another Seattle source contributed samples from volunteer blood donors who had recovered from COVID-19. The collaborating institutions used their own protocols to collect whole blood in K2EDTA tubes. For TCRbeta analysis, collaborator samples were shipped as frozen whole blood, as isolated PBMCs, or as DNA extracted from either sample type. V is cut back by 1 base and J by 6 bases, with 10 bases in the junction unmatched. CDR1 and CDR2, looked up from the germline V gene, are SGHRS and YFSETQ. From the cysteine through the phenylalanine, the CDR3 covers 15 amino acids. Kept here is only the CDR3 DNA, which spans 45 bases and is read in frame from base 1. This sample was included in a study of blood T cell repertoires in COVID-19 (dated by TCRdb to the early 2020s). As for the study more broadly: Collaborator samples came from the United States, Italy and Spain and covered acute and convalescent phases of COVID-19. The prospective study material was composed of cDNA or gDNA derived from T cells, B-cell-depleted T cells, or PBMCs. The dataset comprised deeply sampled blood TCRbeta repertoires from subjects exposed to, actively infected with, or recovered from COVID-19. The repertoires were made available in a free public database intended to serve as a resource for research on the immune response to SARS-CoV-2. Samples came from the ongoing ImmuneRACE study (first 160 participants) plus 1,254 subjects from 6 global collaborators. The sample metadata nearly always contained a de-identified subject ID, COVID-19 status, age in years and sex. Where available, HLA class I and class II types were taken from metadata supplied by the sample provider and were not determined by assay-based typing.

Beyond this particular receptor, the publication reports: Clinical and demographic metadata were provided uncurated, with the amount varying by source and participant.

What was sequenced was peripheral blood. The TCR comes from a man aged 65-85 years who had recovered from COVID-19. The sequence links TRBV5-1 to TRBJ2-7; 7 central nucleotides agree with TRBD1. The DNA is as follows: TGCGCCAGCAGCTTGATAGGACAGGCCCCCGGCGAGCAGTACTTC. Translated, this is CASSLIGQAPGEQYF.